Listed below are T cell receptor beta chains from one sample, sequenced in a study of blood T cell repertoires in COVID-19. This table comes from immunoSEQ multiplex PCR, and its TCRdb copy is limited to in-frame clones, with some not included. Here the sample spans fewer than 200,000 clones, about three quarters being singletons. Sequenced sample: peripheral blood. These receptors came from a woman aged 70-85 years with acute or convalescent COVID-19. Each CDR3 is given with its conserved first and last residue. The D gene is left open where the match is weak. The listing skips clone size in some rows; elsewhere it reads once, few, many or a size class.

TRBV3-1/TRBV3-2	NA	NA	TRBJ1-5	CASSLSGGYNQPQHF	TGTGCCAGCAGCCTCTCCGGGGGGTACAATCAGCCCCAGCATTTT
TRBV5-4	NA	NA	TRBJ2-6	CASSLVGPAGANVLTF	TGTGCCAGCAGCTTGGTGGGGCCGGCTGGGGCCAACGTCCTGACTTTC
TRBV21-1	NA	NA	TRBJ1-5	CARIPGSSSNQPQHF	TGTGCCAGGATACCGGGGTCCTCGAGCAATCAGCCCCAGCATTTT
TRBV19	TRBD2	NA	TRBJ2-1	CASSPPTSGRSSPNEQFF	TGTGCCAGTAGTCCCCCGACTAGCGGGAGATCCTCCCCTAATGAGCAGTTCTTC
TRBV5-1	TRBD2	NA	TRBJ2-1	CASSSGLAGGPHEQFF	TGCGCCAGCAGCTCGGGACTAGCGGGAGGGCCGCATGAGCAGTTCTTC
TRBV20-1	NA	few	TRBJ1-2	CSASIAGLDYGYTF	TGCAGTGCTAGTATCGCAGGGTTGGACTATGGCTACACCTTC
TRBV15	NA	NA	TRBJ1-5	CATSRGTGSGQPQHF	TGTGCCACCAGCAGAGGAACAGGGTCGGGGCAGCCCCAGCATTTT
TRBV5-1	NA	NA	TRBJ2-5	CASSFGTEFYQETQYF	TGCGCCAGCAGCTTTGGGACTGAATTTTACCAAGAGACCCAGTACTTC
TRBV27	TRBD1	NA	TRBJ1-1	CASSRTGGGTEAFF	TGTGCCAGCAGCAGGACAGGGGGAGGCACTGAAGCTTTCTTT
TRBV30	NA	NA	TRBJ2-1	CASDREGNEQFF	TGTGCTTCGGACAGGGAGGGAAATGAGCAGTTCTTC
TRBV19	TRBD1	NA	TRBJ1-5	CASSILGQINQPQHF	TGTGCCAGTAGTATTTTGGGACAGATCAATCAGCCCCAGCATTTT
TRBV6-5	NA	NA	TRBJ2-4	CASSTDRGAKNIQYF	TGTGCCAGCAGCACGGACAGAGGGGCCAAAAACATTCAGTACTTC
TRBV6-6	TRBD1	NA	TRBJ1-1	CASIRGTGGFVAFF	TGTGCCAGCATTCGCGGGACAGGGGGCTTCGTAGCTTTCTTT
TRBV29-1	TRBD1	NA	TRBJ1-1	CSVETGAWGAFF	TGCAGCGTCGAAACAGGGGCTTGGGGAGCTTTCTTT
TRBV6-5	TRBD1	NA	TRBJ1-5	CASSPTGGGNQPQHF	TGTGCCAGCAGCCCAACAGGGGGGGGCAATCAGCCCCAGCATTTT
TRBV18	NA	NA	TRBJ2-7	CASSLDGVQINYEQYF	TGTGCCAGCTCACTCGACGGGGTTCAGATTAACTACGAGCAGTACTTC
TRBV5-1	NA	NA	TRBJ1-2	CASSLVPGANYGYTF	TGCGCCAGCAGCTTGGTGCCGGGGGCTAACTATGGCTACACCTTC
TRBV5-1	NA	NA	TRBJ2-2	CASSLVGSANTGELFF	TGCGCCAGCAGCTTGGTGGGTAGCGCGAACACCGGGGAGCTGTTTTTT
TRBV27	TRBD1	NA	TRBJ2-1	CASSSGGRDEQFF	TGTGCCAGCAGCTCAGGGGGAAGGGATGAGCAGTTCTTC
TRBV3-1/TRBV3-2	NA	NA	TRBJ2-2	CASSQLATGELFF	TGTGCCAGCAGCCAACTAGCAACCGGGGAGCTGTTTTTT
TRBV7-3	NA	few	TRBJ2-6	CASSLNQASSGANVLTF	TGTGCCAGCAGCTTAAATCAGGCCTCCTCTGGGGCCAACGTCCTGACTTTC
TRBV7-9	TRBD1	NA	TRBJ2-7	CASSLETGIPYEQYF	TGTGCCAGCAGCTTAGAGACAGGGATACCCTACGAGCAGTACTTC
TRBV5-4	TRBD2	NA	TRBJ2-2	CASSPAGDPRSGELFF	TGTGCCAGCAGCCCGGCGGGGGACCCACGCTCAGGGGAGCTGTTTTTT
TRBV19	NA	NA	TRBJ1-5	CASNLQDNQPQHF	TGTGCCAGTAATTTGCAGGACAATCAGCCCCAGCATTTT
TRBV9	TRBD2	once	TRBJ2-5	CASSVGVAGAPETQYF	TGTGCCAGCAGCGTAGGGGTAGCGGGAGCCCCCGAGACCCAGTACTTC
TRBV5-1	NA	NA	TRBJ2-2	CASRNLNTGELFF	TGCGCCAGCAGGAACCTAAACACCGGGGAGCTGTTTTTT
TRBV7-9	TRBD1	NA	TRBJ1-1	CASSDRGQTEAFF	TGTGCCAGCAGTGACAGGGGGCAAACTGAAGCTTTCTTT
TRBV20-1	TRBD1	NA	TRBJ2-7	CSASSGQGGYEQYF	TGCAGTGCTAGTTCTGGACAGGGGGGCTACGAGCAGTACTTC
TRBV7-8	TRBD1	NA	TRBJ2-7	CASTETGNSYEQYF	TGTGCCAGCACCGAGACAGGGAACTCCTACGAGCAGTACTTC
TRBV6-5	TRBD1	few	TRBJ1-4	CASSRDRGEKLFF	TGTGCCAGCAGCCGGGACAGGGGTGAAAAACTGTTTTTT
TRBV3-1/TRBV3-2	NA	NA	TRBJ2-3	CASSLRSLGLRGTQYF	TGTGCCAGCAGCCTCCGGTCACTAGGTCTCCGTGGGACGCAGTATTTT
TRBV27	NA	NA	TRBJ2-7	CASSLSSGLSYEQYF	TGTGCCAGCAGTTTATCCTCGGGACTTTCCTACGAGCAGTACTTC
TRBV29-1	TRBD1	NA	TRBJ1-4	CSVTRQGSDVLFF	TGCAGCGTTACTCGACAGGGTTCGGATGTACTGTTTTTT
TRBV3-1/TRBV3-2	NA	NA	TRBJ2-1	CASSQEPQYYNEQFF	TGTGCCAGCAGCCAAGAACCACAGTATTACAATGAGCAGTTCTTC
TRBV21-1	NA	once	TRBJ1-4	CASSGAYTGGPNGELFF	TGTGCCAGCAGCGGGGCCTATACAGGGGGCCCGAATGGGGAACTGTTTTTT
TRBV27	TRBD1	NA	TRBJ1-4	CASTHPSEGADEKLFF	TGTGCCAGCACACACCCGTCCGAGGGGGCTGATGAAAAACTGTTTTTT
TRBV6-1	TRBD1	NA	TRBJ1-5	CASSVSGTGNQPQHF	TGTGCCAGCAGTGTATCCGGGACAGGTAATCAGCCCCAGCATTTT
TRBV5-1	NA	once	TRBJ2-2	CASRSTGELFF	TGCGCCAGCCGGAGCACCGGGGAGCTGTTTTTT
TRBV19	TRBD1	NA	TRBJ1-5	CASTRRQGEYQPQHF	TGTGCCAGTACTCGACGACAGGGAGAGTATCAGCCCCAGCATTTT
TRBV9	NA	few	TRBJ2-2	CASSVAVPNTGELFF	TGTGCCAGCAGCGTAGCCGTTCCGAACACCGGGGAGCTGTTTTTT
TRBV5-1	NA	NA	TRBJ2-7	CASSLRQSYEQYF	TGCGCCAGCAGCCTCCGACAGAGCTACGAGCAGTACTTC
TRBV3-1/TRBV3-2	TRBD2	once	TRBJ2-1	CASGQSGRANEQFF	TGTGCCAGCGGACAAAGCGGGAGGGCCAATGAGCAGTTCTTC
TRBV6-5	NA	NA	TRBJ2-4	CASRTTGAKNIQYF	TGTGCCAGCAGAACAACAGGAGCCAAAAACATTCAGTACTTC
TRBV10-3	TRBD1	few	TRBJ2-7	CAISEGQGVTRYEQYF	TGTGCCATCAGTGAGGGACAGGGGGTCACGCGGTACGAGCAGTACTTC
TRBV4-2	NA	NA	TRBJ1-1	CASSPEGEENTEAFF	TGTGCCAGCAGCCCCGAGGGGGAAGAGAACACTGAAGCTTTCTTT
TRBV12-3/TRBV12-4	NA	NA	TRBJ1-1	CASSLYRETEAFF	TGTGCCAGCAGTTTATACCGGGAGACTGAAGCTTTCTTT
TRBV9	TRBD2	NA	TRBJ2-1	CASSVAKRGSSYNEQFF	TGTGCCAGCAGCGTAGCTAAGCGGGGCAGCTCCTACAATGAGCAGTTCTTC
TRBV7-2	TRBD2	NA	TRBJ2-4	CASSLSSGSQNIQYF	TGTGCCAGCAGCTTGAGTAGCGGGAGCCAAAACATTCAGTACTTC
TRBV7-8	TRBD2	NA	TRBJ2-1	CASSVRLANNNEQFF	TGTGCCAGCAGTGTCCGACTAGCTAATAACAATGAGCAGTTCTTC
TRBV7-6	TRBD2	NA	TRBJ2-1	CASSLAWSSGSLFF	TGTGCCAGCAGCTTAGCCTGGTCTAGCGGGAGTTTGTTCTTC